This T cell receptor (beta chain) came from a study of T-cell memory formation after mild COVID-19. V was shortened by 5 bases and J by 2 bases, with 11 bases between the two germline ends. The CDR3 runs 14 residues. 5'RACE primed at constant segments yielded TCR alpha and TCR beta cDNA libraries bearing sample barcodes and UMIs. TCRdb redid the calling of the 5' RACE reads with MiXCR, one entry per CDR3 protein. The sample shows just over 400,000 distinct CDR3 sequences, 20% to 30% of them seen only once. Whole-study findings and limits: Clones from the second wave (peaking day 37) had unconfirmed SARS-CoV-2 specificity. Most CD4+ clones that shrank were in CM and EM, while CD8+ ones turned up in EMRA. That cross-reactive memory joined was suggested by some responding clones appearing in pre-infection memory.

This clonotype was counted only a few times. What it recognizes is unknown. The sample taken for sequencing was PBMCs or a T cell subset sorted from them (not recorded which). This sequence was found in an adult woman who had mild COVID-19 (a few samples of this study predate the infection). Cell type and time point are not known. The gene calls are TRBV12-3 or TRBV12-4 and TRBJ2-3; D call uncertain. CDR3 nucleotides: TGTGCCAGCAGTGGTCCAACGGACACAGATACGCAGTATTTT. Protein sequence: CASSGPTDTDTQYF.